This T cell receptor (beta chain) was profiled in a study of PD-1 blockade in classical Hodgkin lymphoma. About the research overall: With a 2-week interval, patients received intravenous nivolumab at 3 mg/kg. Findings of the study overall: Nivolumab initiation under 1 year post-ASCT meant exclusion. Healthy donors reportedly exceeded newly diagnosed patients in baseline TCR diversity. Why repertoires differed is undefined; disease activity or prior therapy possibly contributed.

Profiled with immunoSEQ multiplex PCR; TCRdb holds only in-frame clones, not every one. In the table there are roughly 70,000 clones, 60% to 80% of which are singletons. There was relapse after autologous stem cell transplantation in every patient, and there was variation in brentuximab vedotin exposure. The germline gives CDR1 WNHNN, CDR2 SYGVQD (reference sequence). CDR3 size: 14 residues. V lost 3 bases and J 2 bases, leaving 7 bases between the germline ends. This clone came up once. The antigen is unknown. The chain employs TRBV10-1 and TRBJ2-2; D ambiguous. This sequence was found in a human donor with classical Hodgkin lymphoma. The starting material was peripheral blood mononuclear cells (PBMCs), obtained before the second cycle of nivolumab. CDR3 region: CASSEDPNTGELFF. In nucleotides, the CDR3 is TGCGCCAGCAGTGAAGACCCTAACACCGGGGAGCTGTTTTTT.